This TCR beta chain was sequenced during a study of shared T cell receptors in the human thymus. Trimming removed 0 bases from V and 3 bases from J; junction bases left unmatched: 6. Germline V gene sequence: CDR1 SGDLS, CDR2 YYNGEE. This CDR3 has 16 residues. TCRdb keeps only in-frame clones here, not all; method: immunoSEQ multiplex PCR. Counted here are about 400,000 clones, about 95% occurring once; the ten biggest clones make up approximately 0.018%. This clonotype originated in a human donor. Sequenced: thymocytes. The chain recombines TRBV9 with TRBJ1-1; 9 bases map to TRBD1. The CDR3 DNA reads TGTGCCAGCAGCGTAGCCGGACAGGGGAAGGACACTGAAGCTTTCTTT. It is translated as CASSVAGQGKDTEAFF.